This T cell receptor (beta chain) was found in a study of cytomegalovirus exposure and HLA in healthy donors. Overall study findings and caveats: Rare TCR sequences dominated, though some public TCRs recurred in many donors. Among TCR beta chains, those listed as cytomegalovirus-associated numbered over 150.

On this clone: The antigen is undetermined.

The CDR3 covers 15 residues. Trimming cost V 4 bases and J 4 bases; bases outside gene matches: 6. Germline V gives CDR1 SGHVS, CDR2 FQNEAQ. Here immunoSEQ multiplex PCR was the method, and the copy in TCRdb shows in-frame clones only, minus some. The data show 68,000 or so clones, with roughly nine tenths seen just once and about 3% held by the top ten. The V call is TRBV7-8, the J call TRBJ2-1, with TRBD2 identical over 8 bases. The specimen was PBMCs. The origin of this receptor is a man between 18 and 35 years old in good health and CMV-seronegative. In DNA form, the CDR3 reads TGTGCCAGCAGCTCGGAGCGGGAGTATTACAATGAGCAGTTCTTC. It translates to CASSSEREYYNEQFF.